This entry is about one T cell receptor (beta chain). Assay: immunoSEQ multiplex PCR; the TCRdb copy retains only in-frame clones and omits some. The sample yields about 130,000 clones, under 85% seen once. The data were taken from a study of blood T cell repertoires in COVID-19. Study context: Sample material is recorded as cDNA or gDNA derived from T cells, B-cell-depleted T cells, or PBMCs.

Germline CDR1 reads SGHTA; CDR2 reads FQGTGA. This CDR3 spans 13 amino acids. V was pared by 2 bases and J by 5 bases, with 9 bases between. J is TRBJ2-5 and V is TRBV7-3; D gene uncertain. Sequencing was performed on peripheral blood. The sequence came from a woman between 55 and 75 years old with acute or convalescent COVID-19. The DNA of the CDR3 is TGTGCCAGCAGCTTAGGTGGCAGGGAGACCCAGTACTTC. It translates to CASSLGGRETQYF.